The clone carrying this T cell receptor (beta chain) has at least ten counts. Antigen specificity is unknown. These data are taken from a study of blood T cells in healthy people across ages. The CDR3 has 18 residues. Germline assignment: CDR1 SGHTA and CDR2 FQGNSA. V lost 5 bases and J lost 4; bases outside the gene matches: 17. Study-level points and caveats: Naive CD4+ cell counts and diversity both ran higher in long-lived than in aged donors. Per million T cells, TCR beta diversity dropped about linearly as age rose.

The second PCR ran roughly 6 to 11 cycles with a sample-barcoded 5' primer and J-beta primers. Carrying 12 random nucleotides, a template-switch adaptor labeled each individual cDNA molecule. Each sample yielded at least 2.5 million CDR3-containing paired-end reads. A single record per CDR3 protein comes from TCRdb applying MiXCR to the 5' RACE reads. The table has around 900,000 distinct CDR3 sequences, less than 35% seen once. V and J are TRBV7-2 and TRBJ2-3; 8 positions match TRBD2. The sample consisted of blood. The receptor was derived from a woman older than 75 in good health. The CDR3 reads CASSRRSGEALRADTQYF. CDR3 nucleotide sequence: TGTGCCAGCAGCCGACGTAGCGGGGAGGCACTAAGAGCAGATACGCAGTATTTT.